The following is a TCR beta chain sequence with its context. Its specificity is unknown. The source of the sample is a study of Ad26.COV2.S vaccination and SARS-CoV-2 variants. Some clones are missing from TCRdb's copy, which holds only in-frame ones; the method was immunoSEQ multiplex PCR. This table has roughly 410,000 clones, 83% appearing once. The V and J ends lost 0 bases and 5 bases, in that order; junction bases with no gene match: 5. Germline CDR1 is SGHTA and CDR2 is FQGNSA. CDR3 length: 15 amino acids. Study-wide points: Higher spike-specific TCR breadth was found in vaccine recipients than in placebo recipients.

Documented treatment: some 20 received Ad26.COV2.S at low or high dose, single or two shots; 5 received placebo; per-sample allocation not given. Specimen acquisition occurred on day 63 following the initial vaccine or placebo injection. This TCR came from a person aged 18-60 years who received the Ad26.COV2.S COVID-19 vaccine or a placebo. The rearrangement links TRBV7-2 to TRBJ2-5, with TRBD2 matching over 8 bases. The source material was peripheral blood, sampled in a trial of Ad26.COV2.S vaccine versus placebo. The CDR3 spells CASSLAQAGEETQYF. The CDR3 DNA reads TGTGCCAGCAGCTTAGCGCAAGCGGGAGAGGAGACCCAGTACTTC.